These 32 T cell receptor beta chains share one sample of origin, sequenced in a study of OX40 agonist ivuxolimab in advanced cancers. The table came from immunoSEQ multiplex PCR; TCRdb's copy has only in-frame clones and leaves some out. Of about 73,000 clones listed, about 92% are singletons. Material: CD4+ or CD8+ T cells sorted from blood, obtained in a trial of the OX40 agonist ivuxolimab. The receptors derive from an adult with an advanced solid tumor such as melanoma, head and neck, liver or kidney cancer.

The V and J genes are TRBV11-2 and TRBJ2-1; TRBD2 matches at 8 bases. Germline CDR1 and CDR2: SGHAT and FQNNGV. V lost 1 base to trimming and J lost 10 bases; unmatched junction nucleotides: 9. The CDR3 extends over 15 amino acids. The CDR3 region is CASSLVRGADPEQFF. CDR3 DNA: TGTGCCAGCAGCTTAGTGCGGGGGGCCGACCCGGAGCAGTTCTTC.

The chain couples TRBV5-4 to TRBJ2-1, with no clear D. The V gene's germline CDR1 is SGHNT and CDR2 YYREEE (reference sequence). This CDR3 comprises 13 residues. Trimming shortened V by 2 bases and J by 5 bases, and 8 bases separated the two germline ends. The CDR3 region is CASSFVSNNEQFF. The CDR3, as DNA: TGTGCCAGCAGCTTTGTCTCGAACAATGAGCAGTTCTTC.

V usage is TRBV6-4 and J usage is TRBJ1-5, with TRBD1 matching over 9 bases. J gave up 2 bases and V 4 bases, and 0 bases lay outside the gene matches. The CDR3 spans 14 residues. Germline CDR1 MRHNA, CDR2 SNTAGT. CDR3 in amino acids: CASSGTGGNQPQHF. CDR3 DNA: TGTGCCAGCAGTGGGACAGGGGGCAATCAGCCCCAGCATTTT.

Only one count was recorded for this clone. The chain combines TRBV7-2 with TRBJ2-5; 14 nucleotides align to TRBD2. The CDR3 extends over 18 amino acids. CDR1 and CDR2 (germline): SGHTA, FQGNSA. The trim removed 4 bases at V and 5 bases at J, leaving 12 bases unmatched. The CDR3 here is CASSSPVGLAGGYETQYF. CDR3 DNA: TGTGCCAGCAGCTCACCGGTCGGACTAGCGGGGGGATACGAGACCCAGTACTTC.

Here the CDR3 reads CASSLLNLDRRDTEAFF. CDR3 bases: TGTGCCAGCAGCCTACTAAATTTAGACAGGCGGGACACTGAAGCTTTCTTT. The chain couples TRBV27 to TRBJ1-1; D perhaps matches TRBD1 (6 bases). The CDR3 runs 17 residues. The V end was cut by 6 bases, the J end by 3 bases, with 23 bases between. The germline V gene encodes CDR1 MNHEY and CDR2 SMNVEV (reference sequence).

The CDR3: CASSDRQGAGNIQYF. The CDR3 nucleotides are TGTGCCAGCAGCGACCGACAGGGAGCGGGAAACATTCAGTACTTC. The gene calls are TRBV11-3 and TRBJ2-4, with D perhaps matching TRBD1 (7 bases). CDR1 SGHNT and CDR2 YENEEA come from the germline V gene. The CDR3 consists of 15 residues. V lost 5 bases and J lost 6, with 17 bases in between.

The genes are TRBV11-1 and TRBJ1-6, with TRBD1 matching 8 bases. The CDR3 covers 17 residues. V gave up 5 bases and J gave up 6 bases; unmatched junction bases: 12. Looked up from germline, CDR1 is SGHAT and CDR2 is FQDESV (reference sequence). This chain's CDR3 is CASSPPLTGAGNSPLHF. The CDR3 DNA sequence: TGTGCCAGCAGCCCCCCGCTGACAGGGGCCGGTAATTCACCCCTCCACTTT.

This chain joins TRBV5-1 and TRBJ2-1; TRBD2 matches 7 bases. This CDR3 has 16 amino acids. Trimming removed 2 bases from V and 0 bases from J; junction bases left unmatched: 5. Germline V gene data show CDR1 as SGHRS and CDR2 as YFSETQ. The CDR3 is CASSFSGVSSYNEQFF. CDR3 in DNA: TGCGCCAGCAGCTTCAGCGGGGTAAGCTCCTACAATGAGCAGTTCTTC.

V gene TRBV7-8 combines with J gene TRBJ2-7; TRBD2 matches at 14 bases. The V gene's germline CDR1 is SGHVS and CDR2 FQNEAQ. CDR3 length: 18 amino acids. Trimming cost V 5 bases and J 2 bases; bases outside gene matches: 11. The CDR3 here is CASSRRTSGGLGAYEQYF. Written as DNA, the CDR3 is TGTGCCAGCAGCCGCCGGACTAGCGGGGGGCTCGGAGCCTACGAGCAGTACTTC.

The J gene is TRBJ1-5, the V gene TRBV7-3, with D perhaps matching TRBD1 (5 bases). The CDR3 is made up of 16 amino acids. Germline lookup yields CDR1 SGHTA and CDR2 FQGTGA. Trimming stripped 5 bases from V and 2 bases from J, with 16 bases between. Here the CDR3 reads CASSPPRGEGNQPQHF. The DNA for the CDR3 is TGTGCCAGCAGCCCCCCAAGGGGTGAAGGCAATCAGCCCCAGCATTTT.

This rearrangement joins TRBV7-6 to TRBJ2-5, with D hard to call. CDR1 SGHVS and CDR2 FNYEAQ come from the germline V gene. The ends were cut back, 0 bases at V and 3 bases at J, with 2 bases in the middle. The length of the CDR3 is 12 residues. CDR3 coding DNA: TGTGCCAGCAGCTTAGCTGAAGAGACCCAGTACTTC. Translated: CASSLAEETQYF.

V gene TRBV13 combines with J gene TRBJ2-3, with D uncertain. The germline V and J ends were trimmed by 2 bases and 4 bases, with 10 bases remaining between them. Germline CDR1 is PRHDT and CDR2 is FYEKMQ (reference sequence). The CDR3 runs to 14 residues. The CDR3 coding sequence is TGTGCCAGCAGCTTACCCTCGGGTTCAGATACGCAGTATTTT. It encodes CASSLPSGSDTQYF.

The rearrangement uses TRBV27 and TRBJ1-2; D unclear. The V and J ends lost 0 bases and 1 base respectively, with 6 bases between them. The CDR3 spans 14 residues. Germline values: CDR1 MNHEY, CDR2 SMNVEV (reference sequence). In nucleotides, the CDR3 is TGTGCCAGCAGTTTATCCGTCTTTAACTATGGCTACACCTTC. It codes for CASSLSVFNYGYTF.

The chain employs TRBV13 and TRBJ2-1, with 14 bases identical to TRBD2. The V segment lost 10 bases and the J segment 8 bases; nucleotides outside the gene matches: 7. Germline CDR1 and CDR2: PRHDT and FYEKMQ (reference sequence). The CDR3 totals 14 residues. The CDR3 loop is CATAGLAGADEQFF. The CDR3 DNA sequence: TGTGCCACCGCGGGACTAGCGGGGGCAGATGAGCAGTTCTTC.

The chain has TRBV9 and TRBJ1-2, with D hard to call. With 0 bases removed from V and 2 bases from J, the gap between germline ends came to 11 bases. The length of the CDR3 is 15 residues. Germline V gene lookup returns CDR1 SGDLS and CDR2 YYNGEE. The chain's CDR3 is CASSVEGRMNYGYTF. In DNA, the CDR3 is TGTGCCAGCAGCGTAGAAGGACGTATGAACTATGGCTACACCTTC.

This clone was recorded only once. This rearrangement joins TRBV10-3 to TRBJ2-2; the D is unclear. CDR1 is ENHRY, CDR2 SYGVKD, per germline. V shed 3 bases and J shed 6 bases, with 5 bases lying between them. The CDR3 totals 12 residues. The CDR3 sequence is CAISEPAGELFF. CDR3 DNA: TGTGCCATCAGTGAACCGGCCGGGGAGCTGTTTTTT.

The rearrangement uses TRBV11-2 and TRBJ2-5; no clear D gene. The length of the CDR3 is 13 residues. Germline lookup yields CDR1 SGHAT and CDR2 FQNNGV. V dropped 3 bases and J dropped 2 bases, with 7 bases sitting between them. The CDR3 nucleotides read TGTGCCAGCAGCTTGTGGGCACAAGAGACCCAGTACTTC. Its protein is CASSLWAQETQYF.

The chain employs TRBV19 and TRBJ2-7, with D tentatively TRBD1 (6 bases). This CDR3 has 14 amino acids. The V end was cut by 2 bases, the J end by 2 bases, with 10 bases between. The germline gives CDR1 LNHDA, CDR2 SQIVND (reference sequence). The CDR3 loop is CASSIWGQPYEQYF. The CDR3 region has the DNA TGTGCCAGTAGTATATGGGGGCAGCCCTACGAGCAGTACTTC. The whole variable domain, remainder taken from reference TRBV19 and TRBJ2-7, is DGGITQSPKYLFRKEGQNVTLSCEQNLNHDAMYWYRQDPGQGLRLIYYSQIVNDFQKGDIAEGYSVSREKKESFPLTVTSAQKNPTAFYLCASSIWGQPYEQYFGPGTRLTVT.

CDR3 sequence reads: CASSHNPGTEAFF. As DNA, the CDR3 is TGCGCCAGCAGCCACAACCCGGGGACTGAAGCTTTCTTT. The V gene is TRBV5-1, the J gene TRBJ1-1, with D hard to call. Germline V gives CDR1 SGHRS, CDR2 YFSETQ. Trimming took off 4 bases at V and 5 bases at J, with 12 bases between the two ends. The CDR3 totals 13 residues.

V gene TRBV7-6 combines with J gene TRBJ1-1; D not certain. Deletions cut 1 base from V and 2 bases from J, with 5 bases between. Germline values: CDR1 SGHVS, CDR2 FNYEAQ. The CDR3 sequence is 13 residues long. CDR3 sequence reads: CASSLVENTEAFF. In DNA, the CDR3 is TGTGCCAGCAGCTTAGTGGAAAACACTGAAGCTTTCTTT. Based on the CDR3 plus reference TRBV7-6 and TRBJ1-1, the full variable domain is GAGVSQSPRYKVTKRGQDVALRCDPISGHVSLYWYRQALGQGPEFLTYFNYEAQQDKSGLPNDRFSAERPEGSISTLTIQRTEQRDSAMYRCASSLVENTEAFFGQGTRLTVV.

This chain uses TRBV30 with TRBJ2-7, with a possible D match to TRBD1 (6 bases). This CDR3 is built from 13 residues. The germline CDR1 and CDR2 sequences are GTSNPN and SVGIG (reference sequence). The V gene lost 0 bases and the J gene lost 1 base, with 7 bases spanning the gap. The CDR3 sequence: CAWSVGASYEQYF. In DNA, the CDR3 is TGTGCCTGGAGTGTGGGGGCGTCCTACGAGCAGTACTTC.

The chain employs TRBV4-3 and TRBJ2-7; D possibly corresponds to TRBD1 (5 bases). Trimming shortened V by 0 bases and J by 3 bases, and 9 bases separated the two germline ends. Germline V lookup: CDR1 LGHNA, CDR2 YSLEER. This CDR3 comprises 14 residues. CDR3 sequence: CASSQDRQGYEQYF. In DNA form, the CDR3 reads TGCGCCAGCAGCCAAGATCGTCAGGGCTACGAGCAGTACTTC.

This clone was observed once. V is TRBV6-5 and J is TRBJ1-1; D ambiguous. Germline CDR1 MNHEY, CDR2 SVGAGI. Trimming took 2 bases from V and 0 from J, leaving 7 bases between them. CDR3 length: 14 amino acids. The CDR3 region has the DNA TGTGCCAGCAGTTACCAAGGAGTGAACACTGAAGCTTTCTTT. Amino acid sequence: CASSYQGVNTEAFF.

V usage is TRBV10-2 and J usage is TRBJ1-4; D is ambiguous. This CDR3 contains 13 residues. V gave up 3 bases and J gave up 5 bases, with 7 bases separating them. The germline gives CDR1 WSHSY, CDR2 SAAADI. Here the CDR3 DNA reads TGCGCCAGCAGTGACGACGTCAATGAAAAACTGTTTTTT. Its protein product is CASSDDVNEKLFF.

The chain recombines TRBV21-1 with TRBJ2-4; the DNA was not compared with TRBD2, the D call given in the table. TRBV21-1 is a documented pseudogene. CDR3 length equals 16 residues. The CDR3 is CASSPQAREAKNIQYF. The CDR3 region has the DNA TGTGCCAGCAGCCCTCAAGCGAGGGAAGCCAAAAACATTCAGTACTTC.

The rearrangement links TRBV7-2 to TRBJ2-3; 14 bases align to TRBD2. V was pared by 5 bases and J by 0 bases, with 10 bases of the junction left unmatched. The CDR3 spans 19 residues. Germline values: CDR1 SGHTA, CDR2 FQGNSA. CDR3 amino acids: CASSRRGLAGAPSTDTQYF. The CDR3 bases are TGTGCCAGCAGCCGAAGGGGACTAGCGGGGGCCCCTAGCACAGATACGCAGTATTTT.

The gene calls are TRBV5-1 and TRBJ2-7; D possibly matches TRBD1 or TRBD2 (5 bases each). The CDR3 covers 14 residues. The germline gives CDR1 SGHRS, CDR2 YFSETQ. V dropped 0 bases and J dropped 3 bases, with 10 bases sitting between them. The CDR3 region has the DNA TGCGCCAGCAGCTTGGGAGGGGAGAACTACGAGCAGTACTTC. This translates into CASSLGGENYEQYF.

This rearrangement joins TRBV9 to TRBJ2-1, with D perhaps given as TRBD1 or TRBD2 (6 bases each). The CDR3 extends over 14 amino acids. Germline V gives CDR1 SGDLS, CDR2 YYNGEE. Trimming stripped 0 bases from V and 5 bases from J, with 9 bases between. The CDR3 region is CASSVAGADNEQFF. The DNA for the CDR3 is TGTGCCAGCAGCGTAGCGGGGGCTGACAATGAGCAGTTCTTC.

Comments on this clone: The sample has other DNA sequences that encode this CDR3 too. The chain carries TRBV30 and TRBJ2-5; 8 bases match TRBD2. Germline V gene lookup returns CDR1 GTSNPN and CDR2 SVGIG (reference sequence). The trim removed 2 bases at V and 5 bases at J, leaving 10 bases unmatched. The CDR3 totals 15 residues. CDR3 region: CAWSIGAGGTETQYF. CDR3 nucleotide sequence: TGTGCCTGGAGTATCGGGGCGGGGGGTACGGAGACCCAGTACTTC.

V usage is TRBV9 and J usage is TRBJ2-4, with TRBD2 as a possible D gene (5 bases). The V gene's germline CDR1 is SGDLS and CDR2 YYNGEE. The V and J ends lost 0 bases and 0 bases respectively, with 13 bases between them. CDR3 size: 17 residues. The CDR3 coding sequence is TGTGCCAGCAGCGTAGGCGGGCACCCTCTAGCCAAAAACATTCAGTACTTC. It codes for CASSVGGHPLAKNIQYF.

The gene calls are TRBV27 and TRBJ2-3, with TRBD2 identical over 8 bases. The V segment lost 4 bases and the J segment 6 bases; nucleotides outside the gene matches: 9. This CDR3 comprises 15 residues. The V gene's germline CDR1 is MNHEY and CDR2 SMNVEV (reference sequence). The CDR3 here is CASSSSAGGPDTQYF. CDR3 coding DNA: TGTGCCAGCAGTTCCTCTGCGGGGGGCCCCGATACGCAGTATTTT.

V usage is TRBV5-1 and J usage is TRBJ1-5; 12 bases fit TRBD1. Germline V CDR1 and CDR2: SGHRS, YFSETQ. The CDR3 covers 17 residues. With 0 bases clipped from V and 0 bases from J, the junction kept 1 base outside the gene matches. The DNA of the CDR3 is TGCGCCAGCAGCTTGGGGGACAGGGGGCTTAGCAATCAGCCCCAGCATTTT. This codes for CASSLGDRGLSNQPQHF. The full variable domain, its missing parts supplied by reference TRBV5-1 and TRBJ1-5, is KAGVTQTPRYLIKTRGQQVTLSCSPISGHRSVSWYQQTPGQGLQFLFEYFSETQRNKGNFPGRFSGRQFSNSRSEMNVSTLELGDSALYLCASSLGDRGLSNQPQHFGDGTRLSIL.